This TCR beta chain was recorded in a study of T cell responses to AZD1222 COVID-19 vaccine. Study results and caveats: Nearly half of spike-specific TCRs reportedly target unmutated variant regions. Clonal diversity may have been underestimated, and the donors were mostly white British, with more females than males. Sampling captured repertoires only after the peak T cell response.

Comments on this clone: Its antigen is undetermined.

Sequencing used immunoSEQ multiplex PCR; TCRdb keeps in-frame clones, though not all of them. The sample has about 140,000 clones, approximately 90% seen once. Trimming stripped 2 bases from V and 10 bases from J, with 21 bases between. Germline CDR1 LNHDA, CDR2 SQIVND (reference sequence). The CDR3 consists of 16 residues. The input for sequencing was peripheral blood, taken on day 0 of AZD1222 vaccination. The V and J genes are TRBV19 and TRBJ2-1; D tentatively reads TRBD1 or TRBD2 (5 bases each). The clonotype was recovered from an adult in good health. The CDR3 region has the DNA TGTGCCAGTAGTATACAAGTAAGGTGGGACGGAGAAGAGCAGTTCTTC. Translated: CASSIQVRWDGEEQFF.